This T cell receptor beta chain was sequenced during a study of identical twins. In this sample, this clonotype turned up a few times. Each CDR3 protein gets one entry after TCRdb re-called the 5' RACE reads with MiXCR. In the table there are around 340,000 distinct CDR3 sequences, around 12% of which are singletons. V lost 0 bases, J lost 9 bases, and 15 bases lay in between. This CDR3 spans 14 amino acids. CDR1 is SQVTM, CDR2 ANQGSEA, per germline. These data were likewise used in another study, on yellow fever vaccine responses in identical twins.

V usage is TRBV29-1 and J usage is TRBJ2-4; a weak D match, TRBD2 (6 bases). The source of this sequence is a woman aged 18 to 35 in good health. Specimen: CD8+ T cells sorted from blood. The CDR3 DNA is TGCAGCGTTGAAGATCCGGGTGCCGGGGGCATTCAGTACTTC. It specifies CSVEDPGAGGIQYF.